Listed below are T cell receptor beta chains from one sample, sequenced in a study of naive and memory T cell subsets. TCRdb ran MiXCR on the UMI-ligation and nested PCR reads and lists one entry per CDR3 protein. The data contain under 150,000 distinct CDR3 sequences, approximately 21% of them singletons. Sequencing was done on a sample of naive CD8+ T cells from blood. The receptors originated from a human donor in good health. Each CDR3 is given with its conserved first and last residue. A D gene is named only where the DNA matches it firmly. Clone size is given for some rows only: seen once, a few or many times, or a class if the clone is expanded.

V	J	D	size	DNA	CDR3
TRBV29-1	TRBJ2-1	TRBD2	few	TGCAGCGTTGAGGGTATACGTGGCGGGAGAAGCGGAACCTCCTACAATGAGCAGTTCTTC	CSVEGIRGGRSGTSYNEQFF
TRBV10-3	TRBJ1-1	.	few	TGTGCCATCAGTGAGTCGAGTTTCAGGGCTATGAACACTGAAGCTTTCTTT	CAISESSFRAMNTEAFF
TRBV4-3	TRBJ2-1	TRBD2	.	TGCGCCAGCAGCCAAGATCTCGGTAGCGGGTTCTACAATGAGCAGTTCTTC	CASSQDLGSGFYNEQFF
TRBV5-6	TRBJ1-5	.	few	TGTGCCAGCAGCTTGTTCTCCTCCGATACGGATCAGCCCCAGCATTTT	CASSLFSSDTDQPQHF
TRBV5-1	TRBJ2-3	.	many	TGCGCCAGCAGCCCCCCGCGGGCAGGGAGCTATTCCTCTACGCAGTATTTT	CASSPPRAGSYSSTQYF
TRBV30	TRBJ2-2	TRBD2	.	TGTGCCTGGATACTAGCGGGAGGCGGTACCGGGGAGCTGTTTTTT	CAWILAGGGTGELFF
TRBV13	TRBJ2-3	.	.	TGTGCCAGCAGCTTAGGAGACCAGCGGGCAGATACGCAGTATTTT	CASSLGDQRADTQYF
TRBV7-9	TRBJ2-2	TRBD1	few	TGTGCCAGCAGCGTGCCGGGACAGGCAAACACCGGGGAGCTGTTTTTT	CASSVPGQANTGELFF
TRBV20-1	TRBJ2-1	.	few	TGCAGTGCTAGAGACCAAAGGAGGGGGCTAGGGTACAATGAGCAGTTCTTC	CSARDQRRGLGYNEQFF
TRBV9	TRBJ2-3	.	few	TGTGCCAGCGGGACGCGCCCCGATTCGTCAGATACGCAGTATTTT	CASGTRPDSSDTQYF
TRBV7-9	TRBJ1-4	.	.	TGTGCCAGCAGCTCAACATCGACTGGTCGGGAAAAACTGTTTTTT	CASSSTSTGREKLFF
TRBV24-1	TRBJ2-3	.	few	TGTGCCACCAGTGAGGCAGGGGGCACAGATACGCAGTATTTT	CATSEAGGTDTQYF